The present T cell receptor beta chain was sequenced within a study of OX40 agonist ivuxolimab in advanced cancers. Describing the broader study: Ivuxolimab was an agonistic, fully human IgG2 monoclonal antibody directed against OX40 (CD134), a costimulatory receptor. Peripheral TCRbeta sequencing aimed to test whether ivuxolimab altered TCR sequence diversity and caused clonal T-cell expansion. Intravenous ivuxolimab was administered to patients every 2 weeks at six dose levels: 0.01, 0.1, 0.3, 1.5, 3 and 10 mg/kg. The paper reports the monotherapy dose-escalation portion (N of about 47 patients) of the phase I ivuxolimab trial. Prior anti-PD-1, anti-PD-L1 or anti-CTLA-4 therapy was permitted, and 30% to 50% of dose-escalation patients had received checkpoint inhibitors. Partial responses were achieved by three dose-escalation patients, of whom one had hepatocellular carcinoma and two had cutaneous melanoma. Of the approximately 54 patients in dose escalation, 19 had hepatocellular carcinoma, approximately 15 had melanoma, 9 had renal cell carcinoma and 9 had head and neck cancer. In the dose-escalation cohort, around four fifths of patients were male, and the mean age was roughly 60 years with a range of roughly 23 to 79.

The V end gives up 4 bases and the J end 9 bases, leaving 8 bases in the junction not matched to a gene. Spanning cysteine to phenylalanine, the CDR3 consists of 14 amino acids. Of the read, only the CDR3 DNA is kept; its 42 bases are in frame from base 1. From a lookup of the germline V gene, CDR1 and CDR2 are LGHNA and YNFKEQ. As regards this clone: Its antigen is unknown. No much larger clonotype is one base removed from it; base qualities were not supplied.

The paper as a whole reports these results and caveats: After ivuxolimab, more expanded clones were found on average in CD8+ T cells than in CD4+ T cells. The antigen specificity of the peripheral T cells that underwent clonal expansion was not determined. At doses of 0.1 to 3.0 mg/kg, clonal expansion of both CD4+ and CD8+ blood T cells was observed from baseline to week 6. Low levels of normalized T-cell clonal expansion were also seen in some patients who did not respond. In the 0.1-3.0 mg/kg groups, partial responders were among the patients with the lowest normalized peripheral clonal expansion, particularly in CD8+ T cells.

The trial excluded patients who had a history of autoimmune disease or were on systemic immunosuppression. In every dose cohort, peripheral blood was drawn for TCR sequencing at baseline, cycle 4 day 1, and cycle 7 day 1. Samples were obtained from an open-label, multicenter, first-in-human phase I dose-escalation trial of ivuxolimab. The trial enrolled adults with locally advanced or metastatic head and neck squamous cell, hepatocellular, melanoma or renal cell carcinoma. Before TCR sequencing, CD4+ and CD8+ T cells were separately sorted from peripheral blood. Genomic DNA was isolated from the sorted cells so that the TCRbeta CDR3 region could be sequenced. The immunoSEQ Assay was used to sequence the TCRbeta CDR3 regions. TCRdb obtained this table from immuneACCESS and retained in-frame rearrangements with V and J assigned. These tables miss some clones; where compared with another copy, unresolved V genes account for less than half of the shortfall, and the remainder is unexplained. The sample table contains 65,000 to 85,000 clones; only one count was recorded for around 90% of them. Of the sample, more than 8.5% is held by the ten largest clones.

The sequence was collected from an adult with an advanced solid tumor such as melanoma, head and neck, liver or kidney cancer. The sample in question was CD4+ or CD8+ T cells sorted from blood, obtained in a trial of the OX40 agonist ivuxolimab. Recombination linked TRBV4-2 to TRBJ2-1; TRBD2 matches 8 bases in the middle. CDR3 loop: CASSRGLDVGEQFF. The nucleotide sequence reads TGTGCCAGCAGCCGGGGACTAGACGTAGGTGAGCAGTTCTTC.